This record covers a single T cell receptor beta chain. Its antigen specificity is not known. Nothing much larger sits one base from this clone, and base qualities are not available. From the cysteine through the phenylalanine, the CDR3 covers 15 amino acids. Of all the DNA, just the CDR3 is kept, 45 bases in frame from base 1. As encoded in the germline V gene (reference sequence), CDR1 is LNHNV while CDR2 is YYDKDF. From V the trimming removes 7 bases and from J it removes 5 bases, while the gene matches leave 7 bases of the junction unaccounted for. The sample comes from a study of CD8+CD57+ T cells in acquired aplastic anemia (dated by TCRdb to about 2018). For the wider study: DNA extracted from sorted CD4+ and CD8+ cells had a mean of roughly 3.4 ug, with a range of roughly 0.19 to 27.4 ug. Healthy donor samples averaged about 10 million reads for CD4+ and 11 million to 14 million for CD8+ cells.

General findings and caveats noted by the study authors: Twenty-nine CD8+ CDR3 sequences were found in both patients and controls but appeared to be highly expressed in patients and within the immunodominant clones of the patients. CD8+ Simpson's diversity did not differ significantly between patients and healthy controls (P=0.060).

TCR beta VDJ combination and CDR3 sequence profiling used genomic DNA as the template. TCR repertoire sequencing was run on an Illumina HiSeq 2000. In the authors' own workflow: Repertoire assessment relied on Simpson's diversity index, CDR3 size and DJ length profiles, and TRBV/TRBJ rearrangement plots. The most abundant DNA sequence in the deep sequencing data was taken as the immunodominant clone. CDR3 amino acid sequences were screened for sharing across subjects and were compared with published repertoires and the VDJdb database. The public reads were quality trimmed at Q25 with fastp and then assembled into clones with MiXCR by TCRdb, keeping productive beta chains. Every entry covers one CDR3 protein and lists the most common genes and DNA from its rows. TCRdb, not the authors, supplied the V and J calls. Within this sample are about 100,000 distinct CDR3 sequences, with 40% to 60% of them counted one time only. The ten largest clones capture roughly 31% of the sample.

In this study, sorted CD4+ and CD8+ T cells from the blood of healthy subjects and of severe aplastic anemia patients had their TCR repertoires deep-sequenced. Ficoll-Paque density gradient centrifugation was used to isolate peripheral blood mononuclear cells. Before DNA extraction, CD4+ and CD8+ T cells were sorted by FACS or by magnetic beads. The sample comprised sorted CD4+, CD8+, or CD8+CD57+ T cells (not recorded which) from PBMCs. The chain joins TRBV15 to TRBJ2-5; TRBD2 agrees with 13 junctional bases. This clonotype was sampled from a human donor in good health, serving as a control. The CDR3 sequence is CATNGGTSGVETQYF. The DNA is TGTGCCACCAACGGCGGGACTAGCGGGGTCGAGACCCAGTACTTC.